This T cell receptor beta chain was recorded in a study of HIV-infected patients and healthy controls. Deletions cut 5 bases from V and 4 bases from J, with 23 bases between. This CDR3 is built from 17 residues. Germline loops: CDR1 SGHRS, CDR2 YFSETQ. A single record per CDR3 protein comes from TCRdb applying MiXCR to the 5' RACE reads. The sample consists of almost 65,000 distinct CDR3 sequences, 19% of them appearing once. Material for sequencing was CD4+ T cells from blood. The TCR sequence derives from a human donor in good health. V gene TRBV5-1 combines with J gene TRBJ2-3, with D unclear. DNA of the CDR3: TGCGCCAGCAGACGCCAGTCAGACTCGAGGAGTCCAGATACGCAGTATTTT. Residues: CASRRQSDSRSPDTQYF.